This is a list of T cell receptor beta chains from one sample in a study of blood T cell repertoires in COVID-19. Sequencing was performed with immunoSEQ multiplex PCR; in TCRdb, only in-frame clones are kept and a portion is missing. In the table there are 100,000 to 150,000 clones, more than 80% of which are singletons. What was sequenced was peripheral blood. The receptors originated from an elderly woman with COVID-19, enrolled during active disease. Both conserved end residues are part of each CDR3. The order of the fields is clone size, D gene, V gene, J gene, CDR3 protein, CDR3 DNA. A D gene is named only where the DNA matches it firmly. Some rows have no size entry. The others give once, few or many, or a class for an expanded clone.

>.|.|TRBV5-1|TRBJ2-6
CASSLGQSSGANVLTF
TGCGCCAGCAGCTTGGGACAGAGCTCTGGGGCCAACGTCCTGACTTTC
>few|.|TRBV15|TRBJ1-5
CATSISGGNQPQHF
TGTGCCACCAGCATTTCGGGGGGGAATCAGCCCCAGCATTTT
>.|.|TRBV11-2|TRBJ1-1
CASSLESQRTEAFF
TGTGCCAGCAGCTTAGAGTCCCAGCGAACTGAAGCTTTCTTT
>.|TRBD2|TRBV4-3|TRBJ2-2
CASSPGLDTGELFF
TGCGCCAGCAGCCCGGGACTAGACACCGGGGAGCTGTTTTTT
>.|TRBD1|TRBV15|TRBJ1-3
CATSRTPGTGSVQAF
TGTGCCACCAGCAGAACCCCCGGGACAGGGTCGGTGCAGGCTTTT
>.|TRBD1|TRBV10-3|TRBJ2-7
CATEGTGPSYEQYF
TGTGCCACCGAAGGGACAGGCCCCTCCTACGAGCAGTACTTC
>.|TRBD2|TRBV4-1|TRBJ2-2
CASQEGTIPTGELFF
TGCGCCAGCCAAGAGGGGACTATACCCACCGGGGAGCTGTTTTTT
>.|TRBD1|TRBV5-4|TRBJ2-7
CASSPGTDNYEQYF
TGTGCCAGCAGCCCGGGGACAGATAACTACGAGCAGTACTTC
>.|.|TRBV7-9|TRBJ1-6
CASSAGGGMSSYNSPLHF
TGTGCCAGCAGCGCTGGTGGGGGGATGAGCTCCTATAATTCACCCCTCCACTTT
>.|.|TRBV19|TRBJ2-2
CASSMRLGANTGELFF
TGTGCCAGTAGTATGCGGCTTGGTGCTAACACCGGGGAGCTGTTTTTT
>.|.|TRBV7-2|TRBJ2-3
CASSLGADTDTQYF
TGTGCCAGCAGCTTAGGTGCGGACACAGATACGCAGTATTTT
>once|TRBD2|TRBV18|TRBJ2-1
CASSPPSGRVTYNEQFF
TGTGCCAGCTCACCCCCTAGCGGGAGGGTTACCTACAATGAGCAGTTCTTC
>.|TRBD1|TRBV28|TRBJ1-2
CASSLPGTGYKDGYTF
TGTGCCAGCAGTTTACCCGGGACAGGGTATAAGGATGGCTACACCTTC
>.|TRBD1|TRBV28|TRBJ1-2
CASSFFRDRGFYGYTF
TGTGCCAGCAGTTTCTTCCGGGACAGGGGGTTCTATGGCTACACCTTC